One and the same sample provided the 24 T cell receptor beta chains below, sequenced in a study of T cells in Graves' hyperthyroidism and ophthalmopathy. The TCR beta CDR3 regions underwent amplification using RNA transcripts as the source. An initial round of RT-PCR targeting the TCR CDR3 relied on the HTBI primer set. In TCRdb, the multiplex PCR reads were re-called with MiXCR into one record per CDR3 protein. The data contain hundreds of thousands of distinct CDR3 sequences, more than 14% of them seen just once; the ten biggest clones take up approximately 12%. Input material: blood. The receptors shown here come from a woman between 50 and 59 years old with Graves' ophthalmopathy.

In its sample, this clonotype was seen a few times. The chain joins TRBV6-1 to TRBJ2-2; maybe TRBD1 (6 bases). V lost 3 bases and J lost 3, with 11 bases in between. This CDR3 has 15 amino acids. Germline CDR1 MNHNS, CDR2 SASEGT. This CDR3 is CASSDRGRYTGELFF. In nucleotides, the CDR3 is TGTGCCAGCAGTGACAGGGGAAGGTACACCGGGGAGCTGTTTTTT.

This clonotype occurred many times. This chain connects TRBV2 to TRBJ1-6, with 10 bases that match TRBD1. Germline V gene data show CDR1 as SNHLY and CDR2 as FYNNEI. J was trimmed by 8 bases and V by 1 base; bases with no gene match: 8. CDR3 length: 17 amino acids. This CDR3 reads CASSEGLGQGWYSPLHF. CDR3 nucleotides: TGTGCCAGCAGTGAAGGTTTGGGACAGGGGTGGTATTCACCCCTCCACTTT.

The table lists this clonotype with many counts. V is TRBV11-2 and J is TRBJ1-6; 7 bases fit TRBD1. The length of the CDR3 is 15 residues. Looked up from germline, CDR1 is SGHAT and CDR2 is FQNNGV. The ends lost 2 bases at V and 9 bases at J; junction bases unmatched: 7. CDR3 region: CASSLHRGNLSPLHF. CDR3 sequence (DNA): TGTGCCAGCAGCTTACACAGGGGCAATCTTTCACCCCTCCACTTT.

The sample holds many counts of this clonotype. The V and J genes are TRBV20-1 and TRBJ2-3; 7 bases map to TRBD2. There are 15 residues in the CDR3. Germline trimming cut 1 base from V and 4 bases from J; bases unmatched to any gene: 8. Germline V gene data show CDR1 as DFQATT and CDR2 as SNEGSKA (reference sequence). The CDR3 DNA is TGCAGTGCTAGAGGCTTGGGGAGGGGCGCAGATACGCAGTATTTT. Translated: CSARGLGRGADTQYF.

This clonotype has ten or more counts. The chain recombines TRBV30 with TRBJ2-7; 7 bases align to TRBD1. There are 12 residues in the CDR3. CDR1 and CDR2 from the germline V gene are GTSNPN and SVGIG (reference sequence). The trim removed 4 bases at V and 1 base at J, leaving 1 base unmatched. CDR3 amino acids: CAWTGGSYEQYF. The CDR3, as DNA: TGTGCCTGGACAGGGGGTTCCTACGAGCAGTACTTC.

This clonotype was seen a handful of times. The CDR3 bases are TGTGCCACCAGACCCGGGACAGTCGCTAACGAGCAGTACTTC. Its protein product is CATRPGTVANEQYF. V is TRBV15 and J is TRBJ2-7, with 7 bases that match TRBD1. The CDR3 totals 14 residues. Trimming cost V 6 bases and J 5 bases; bases outside gene matches: 10. Germline V gives CDR1 LNHNV, CDR2 YYDKDF (reference sequence). The full variable domain, completed using reference TRBV15 and TRBJ2-7, is DAMVIQNPRYQVTQFGKPVTLSCSQTLNHNVMYWYQQKSSQAPKLLFHYYDKDFNNEADTPDNFQSRRPNTSFCFLDIRSPGLGDTAMYLCATRPGTVANEQYFGPGTRLTVT.

In its sample, this clonotype was seen many times. The chain links TRBV20-1 to TRBJ2-1; the match to TRBD1 covers 10 bases. The CDR3 consists of 18 residues. Unmatched junction bases numbered 16, after V lost 0 bases and J lost 8 bases. From germline, CDR1 is DFQATT and CDR2 SNEGSKA (reference sequence). CDR3: CSAREIFRGQGNSDEQFF. CDR3 DNA: TGCAGTGCTAGAGAAATCTTTCGGGGACAGGGGAATTCGGATGAGCAGTTCTTC.

At least ten counts were recorded for this clonotype. V is TRBV6-1 and J is TRBJ1-1, with 7 bases aligning to TRBD1. The CDR3 contains 13 residues. Trimming at V came to 5 bases and at J to 4 bases, leaving 4 bases not matched to a gene. Germline CDR1 reads MNHNS; CDR2 reads SASEGT. Here the CDR3 DNA reads TGTGCCAGCAGTCAGACAGGGCTCACTGAAGCTTTCTTT. Translating it yields CASSQTGLTEAFF.

The rearrangement joins TRBV19 to TRBJ2-1; D is perhaps TRBD2 (5 bases). The V end lost 4 bases, the J end lost 8 bases, and 18 bases lay between the germline ends. The CDR3 length is 15 residues. Germline CDR1 LNHDA, CDR2 SQIVND (reference sequence). This CDR3 reads CASSTAASGVDEQFF. The CDR3 region has the DNA TGTGCCAGTAGTACTGCTGCCAGCGGAGTCGATGAGCAGTTCTTC.

This clonotype was recorded many times. This chain links TRBV11-2 with TRBJ2-2, with D perhaps matching TRBD2 (6 bases). V was shortened by 2 bases and J by 3 bases, with 13 bases between the two germline ends. The CDR3 sequence is 16 residues long. In germline, CDR1 is SGHAT, CDR2 FQNNGV. Here the CDR3 DNA reads TGTGCCAGCAGCTTAATTTCGGGAGCGCACACCGGGGAGCTGTTTTTT. Translating gives CASSLISGAHTGELFF.

The table lists this clonotype with many counts. The chain couples TRBV7-2 to TRBJ2-3, with D maybe TRBD2 (6 bases). This CDR3 spans 18 amino acids. Germline CDR1 is SGHTA and CDR2 is FQGNSA. The germline V and J ends were trimmed by 3 bases and 0 bases, with 19 bases remaining between them. The CDR3 DNA reads as TGTGCCAGCAGCTTCGGAGGGGCTGGGGAGTCTAGCACAGATACGCAGTATTTT. Encoded protein: CASSFGGAGESSTDTQYF.

This clonotype was seen ten or more times. This rearrangement joins TRBV18 to TRBJ2-2; 13 nucleotides line up with TRBD2. The germline V gene encodes CDR1 KGHSH and CDR2 LQKENI. V shed 3 bases and J 6 bases; nucleotides not matched to a gene: 10. The CDR3 is 18 residues long. CDR3 in DNA: TGTGCCAGCTCACCTATACCTGGACTAGCGGGAGTTCCCGGGGAGCTGTTTTTT. The encoded protein is CASSPIPGLAGVPGELFF.

This clonotype was counted ten times or more. The rearrangement joins TRBV20-1 to TRBJ2-7, with 8 nucleotides matching TRBD2. CDR1 is DFQATT and CDR2 is SNEGSKA in the germline V gene (reference sequence). The CDR3 is 13 amino acids. The chain's CDR3 is CSTPLAASYEQYF. DNA of the CDR3: TGCAGCACCCCACTAGCGGCGTCCTACGAGCAGTACTTC.

The rearrangement uses TRBV29-1 and TRBJ2-5; weak D call: TRBD1 (6 bases). The V gene's germline CDR1 is SQVTM and CDR2 ANQGSEA. The CDR3 covers 14 residues. Trimming left V 3 bases short and J 1 base short, with 12 bases between. In DNA form, the CDR3 reads TGCAGCGTTGACCCCTGGGACATCCAAGAGACCCAGTACTTC. Amino acids: CSVDPWDIQETQYF.

This clonotype was seen just once. The genes are TRBV20-1 and TRBJ2-7; no clear D gene. The CDR3 totals 13 residues. Trimming took 2 bases from V and 0 from J, leaving 8 bases between them. CDR1 and CDR2 from the germline V gene are DFQATT and SNEGSKA (reference sequence). The CDR3 nucleotides are TGCAGTGCTAGACTACGCTTCTCCTACGAGCAGTACTTC. It codes for CSARLRFSYEQYF.

This clonotype was recorded at least ten times. This sequence joins TRBV27 and TRBJ1-1; D gene unclear. The CDR3 covers 13 residues. Trimming took off 10 bases at V and 1 base at J, with 13 bases between the two ends. The germline CDR1 and CDR2 sequences are MNHEY and SMNVEV (reference sequence). The CDR3 region is CAIRGRSNTEAFF. CDR3 sequence (DNA): TGTGCCATCCGCGGACGCTCGAACACTGAAGCTTTCTTT.

The genes are TRBV27 and TRBJ1-2; D is uncertain. The germline gives CDR1 MNHEY, CDR2 SMNVEV (reference sequence). The CDR3 totals 14 residues. With 0 bases removed from V and 3 bases from J, the gap between germline ends came to 8 bases. The CDR3 coding sequence is TGTGCCAGCAGTTTATCGTTCGGGGACTATGGCTACACCTTC. Protein product: CASSLSFGDYGYTF.

This clonotype was seen ten or more times. The rearrangement uses TRBV6-2 or TRBV6-3 and TRBJ2-7; TRBD2 aligns across 9 bases. The CDR3 is 17 amino acids. Germline CDR1 and CDR2: MNHEY and SVGEGT. V dropped 3 bases and J dropped 0; count of bases not matched to a gene: 9. The CDR3, as DNA: TGTGCCAGCAGTTATAGACCTCAGCGGGAGGCCTCCTACGAGCAGTACTTC. Protein sequence: CASSYRPQREASYEQYF.

This clonotype was recorded many times. The chain has TRBV6-1 and TRBJ2-3, with D perhaps matching TRBD2 (6 bases). Trimming removed 6 bases at V and 0 bases at J, with 10 bases between. Germline-derived CDR1 and CDR2 are MNHNS and SASEGT. The CDR3 has 14 amino acids. The CDR3 loop is CASSTSGSTDTQYF. The CDR3 DNA is TGTGCCAGCAGCACAAGCGGGAGCACAGATACGCAGTATTTT.

This clonotype was observed at least ten times. This sequence joins TRBV20-1 and TRBJ2-3; weak D call: TRBD1 (6 bases). The CDR3 length is 14 residues. Trimming stripped 4 bases from V and 2 bases from J, with 13 bases between. CDR1 and CDR2 from the germline V gene are DFQATT and SNEGSKA (reference sequence). The CDR3 sequence is CSAKTGPVTDTQYF. CDR3 DNA sequence: TGCAGTGCTAAGACAGGTCCTGTCACAGATACGCAGTATTTT.

This clonotype was observed many times. The genes are TRBV7-9 and TRBJ2-3; D is uncertain. Germline CDR1 reads SEHNR; CDR2 reads FQNEAQ (reference sequence). This CDR3 has 14 residues. V was trimmed by 5 bases and J by 1 base, leaving 10 bases between them. CDR3 protein: CASSMDLGTDTQYF. In nucleotides, the CDR3 is TGTGCCAGCAGCATGGACCTGGGCACAGATACGCAGTATTTT.

The chain combines TRBV7-2 with TRBJ1-5; D unclear. The CDR3 is 13 amino acids. Trimming removed 3 bases at V and 8 bases at J, with 11 bases between. Germline CDR1 and CDR2: SGHTA and FQGNSA. The CDR3 bases are TGTGCCAGCAGCTTGGTCTTTCAGGAGCCCCAGCATTTT. It specifies CASSLVFQEPQHF. The full variable domain, its missing parts supplied by reference TRBV7-2 and TRBJ1-5, is GAGVSQSPSNKVTEKGKDVELRCDPISGHTALYWYRQSLGQGLEFLIYFQGNSAPDKSGLPSDRFSAERTGGSVSTLTIQRTQQEDSAVYLCASSLVFQEPQHFGDGTRLSIL.

This clonotype was seen many times. CDR3 loop: CASSLAHRTYGYTF. The DNA of the CDR3 is TGTGCCAGCAGCTTAGCGCACAGAACCTATGGCTACACCTTC. The chain couples TRBV7-2 to TRBJ1-2; unclear D gene. Germline V lookup: CDR1 SGHTA, CDR2 FQGNSA. V was trimmed by 0 bases and J by 4 bases, leaving 9 bases between them. The CDR3 length is 14 residues.

This clonotype was counted a few times. This may come from a read error, since a much larger clone is one base off. J is TRBJ2-1 and V is TRBV2, with 8 bases that match TRBD2. CDR1 and CDR2 from the germline V gene are SNHLY and FYNNEI. The J segment lost 7 bases and the V segment lost 4 bases, leaving 9 bases of the junction unmatched. The CDR3 totals 15 residues. CDR3 residues: CASSVGASGWNEQFF. The CDR3 DNA is TGTGCCAGCAGTGTAGGGGCTAGCGGGTGGAATGAGCAGTTCTTC.